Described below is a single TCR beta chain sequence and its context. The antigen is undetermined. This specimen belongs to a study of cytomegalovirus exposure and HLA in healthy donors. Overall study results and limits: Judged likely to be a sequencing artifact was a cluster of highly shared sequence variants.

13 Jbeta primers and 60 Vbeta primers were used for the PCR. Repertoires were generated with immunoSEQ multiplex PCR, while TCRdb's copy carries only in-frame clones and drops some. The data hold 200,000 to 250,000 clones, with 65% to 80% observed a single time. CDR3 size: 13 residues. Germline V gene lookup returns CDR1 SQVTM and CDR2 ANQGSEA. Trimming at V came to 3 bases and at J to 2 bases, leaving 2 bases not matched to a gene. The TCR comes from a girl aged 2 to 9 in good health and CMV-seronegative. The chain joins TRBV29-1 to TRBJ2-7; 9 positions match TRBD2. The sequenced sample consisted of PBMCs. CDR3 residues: CSVEGGGAYEQYF. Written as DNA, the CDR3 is TGCAGCGTTGAGGGCGGGGGGGCCTACGAGCAGTACTTC.